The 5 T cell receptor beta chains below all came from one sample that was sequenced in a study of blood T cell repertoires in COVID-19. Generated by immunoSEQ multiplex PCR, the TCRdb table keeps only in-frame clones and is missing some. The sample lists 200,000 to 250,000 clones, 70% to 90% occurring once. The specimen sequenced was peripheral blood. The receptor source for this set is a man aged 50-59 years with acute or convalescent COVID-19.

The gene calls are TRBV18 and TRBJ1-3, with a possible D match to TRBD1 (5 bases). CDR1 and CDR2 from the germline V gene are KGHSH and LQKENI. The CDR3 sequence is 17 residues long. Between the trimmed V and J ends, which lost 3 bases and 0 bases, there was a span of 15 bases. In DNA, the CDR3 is TGTGCCAGCTCACCCCGGGGAGGACATAGCTCTGGAAACACCATATATTTT. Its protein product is CASSPRGGHSSGNTIYF.

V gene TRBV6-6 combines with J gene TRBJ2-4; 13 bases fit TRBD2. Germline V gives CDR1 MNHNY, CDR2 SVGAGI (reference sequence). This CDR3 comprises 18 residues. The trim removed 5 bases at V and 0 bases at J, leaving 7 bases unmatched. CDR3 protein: CASSRGLAGRIAKNIQYF. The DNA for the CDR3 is TGTGCCAGCAGTCGGGGACTAGCGGGGCGAATAGCCAAAAACATTCAGTACTTC.

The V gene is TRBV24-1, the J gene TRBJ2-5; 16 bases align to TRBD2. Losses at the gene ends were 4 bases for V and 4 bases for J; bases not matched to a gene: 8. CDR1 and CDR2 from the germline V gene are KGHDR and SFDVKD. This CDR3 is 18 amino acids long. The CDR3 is CATSDAGTSGGGGETQYF. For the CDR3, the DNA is TGTGCCACCAGTGACGCCGGGACTAGCGGGGGGGGCGGAGAGACCCAGTACTTC.

The CDR3 protein is CASSPSRGGSPLHF. Here the CDR3 DNA reads TGTGCCAGCAGCCCCAGCAGGGGCGGATCACCCCTCCACTTT. This chain links TRBV14 with TRBJ1-6; D might be TRBD1 (6 bases). The CDR3 has 14 residues. Germline V CDR1 and CDR2: SGHDN, FVKESK. The V gene lost 4 bases and the J gene lost 10 bases, with 14 bases spanning the gap.

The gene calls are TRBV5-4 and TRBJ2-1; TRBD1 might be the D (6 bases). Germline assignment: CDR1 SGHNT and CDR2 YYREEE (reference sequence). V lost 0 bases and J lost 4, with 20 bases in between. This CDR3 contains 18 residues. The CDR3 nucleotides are TGTGCCAGCAGCTTGGATCCTATAAACAGGGTGCGGTACAATGAGCAGTTCTTC. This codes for CASSLDPINRVRYNEQFF.